These T cell receptor beta chains were read from a single sample in a study of blood T cell repertoires in COVID-19. Here immunoSEQ multiplex PCR was the method, and the copy in TCRdb shows in-frame clones only, minus some. This sample has 130,000 or so clones, with roughly 84% found just once. Sequencing was performed on peripheral blood. The receptors stem from a man younger than 40 with COVID-19, enrolled during active disease. Each CDR3 is given without its conserved first and last residue. A D gene is named only where the DNA matches it firmly. Clone size appears in some rows only: once, few, many, or a class for an expanded clone.

abundance	v_gene	d_gene	j_gene	CDR3aa
once	TRBV28	TRBD2	TRBJ2-2	ASTQTSGRATGELF
.	TRBV2	.	TRBJ2-3	ASSGQRTDTQY
.	TRBV5-1	.	TRBJ2-2	ASHYSDTGELF
.	TRBV24-1	TRBD1	TRBJ1-1	ATSWTGGTEAF
.	TRBV7-9	TRBD2	TRBJ2-3	ASSLALAGFTDTQY
.	TRBV29-1	.	TRBJ1-2	SVETQGGDGYT
.	TRBV9	.	TRBJ2-4	ASSPRGAVDIQY
.	TRBV6-6	.	TRBJ1-6	ASSYSSGPRGSPLH
few	TRBV2	TRBD1	TRBJ2-7	ASSVQGYEQY
.	TRBV5-1	.	TRBJ2-7	ASSLGQIYEQY
.	TRBV5-6	.	TRBJ2-2	ASSLVRPNTGELF
.	TRBV2	TRBD1	TRBJ2-7	ASTPQPGQVYEQY
.	TRBV14	TRBD1	TRBJ2-2	ASSQDKGQVAGELF
once	TRBV24-1	TRBD1	TRBJ2-3	ATSDWGQSKTDTQY
.	TRBV5-6	.	TRBJ1-2	ASSLGGGVPYGYT
.	TRBV5-6	.	TRBJ2-7	ASSLWDINGEQY
.	TRBV2	.	TRBJ2-7	ASTYYRYEQY
.	TRBV14	TRBD1	TRBJ2-3	ASSPNLMGQLEY
.	TRBV19	.	TRBJ2-7	ASSGFTDEQY
.	TRBV10-1	.	TRBJ2-3	ASSESVGGRDTQY
.	TRBV5-5	.	TRBJ2-3	ASSSQGSPDTQY
.	TRBV10-2	TRBD2	TRBJ2-3	ASQSGGRTDTQY
.	TRBV29-1	.	TRBJ2-1	STSGREGLYNEQF
.	TRBV7-9	TRBD1	TRBJ2-2	ASSYPGTGYTGELF
.	TRBV28	.	TRBJ1-4	ASNRVNEKLF
.	TRBV2	.	TRBJ2-2	ASMVSGTGELF
once	TRBV6-5	.	TRBJ1-6	ASRSPVAGISPLH
.	TRBV4-3	.	TRBJ2-6	ASSQESTTSTGANVLT
.	TRBV2	TRBD1	TRBJ2-7	ASSGGTAFTHYEQY
few	TRBV15	TRBD2	TRBJ2-7	ATGRLAGGHEQY
.	TRBV20-1	.	TRBJ1-2	SASPRTELYGYT
.	TRBV10-1	TRBD1	TRBJ1-1	ASSPEMTGRTEAF
.	TRBV5-1	.	TRBJ2-3	ASSLDSGWSVDTQY
.	TRBV11-2	.	TRBJ1-6	ASSLDLGGAESYNSPLH
.	TRBV19	TRBD1	TRBJ2-7	ASNPGGANSYEQY
.	TRBV28	.	TRBJ1-2	ASSFGSSGYT
.	TRBV5-4	TRBD1	TRBJ2-5	ASSVKPQGAETQY
.	TRBV24-1	TRBD1	TRBJ1-2	ATSVPYLRQGREANYGYT
.	TRBV10-3	.	TRBJ2-1	AISEPNGASVLYNEQF
.	TRBV5-5	TRBD1	TRBJ1-4	ASSFPDRGLEKLF
.	TRBV19	.	TRBJ1-4	ASSPINEKLF
.	TRBV16	TRBD1	TRBJ1-4	ASSQMDRAHEKLF
.	TRBV7-6	TRBD2	TRBJ2-7	ASSSGLASSYEQY
.	TRBV10-1	.	TRBJ2-1	ASSESVGAELGEQF
.	TRBV7-3	.	TRBJ2-3	ASSVYRADTQY
.	TRBV6-2/TRBV6-3	.	TRBJ1-1	ASSYGGPGSKNTEAF
.	TRBV5-5	TRBD1	TRBJ1-1	ASSTRTGGVTEAF
.	TRBV10-3	TRBD1	TRBJ2-1	AIRAGTGVNNEQF
.	TRBV18	TRBD2	TRBJ2-5	ASSPPVGTSVETQY
.	TRBV18	.	TRBJ1-5	ASSPRDVPSNQPQH
.	TRBV7-2	TRBD1	TRBJ1-1	ASSYRDRPNTEAF
.	TRBV10-3	TRBD2	TRBJ2-3	AIGRASTDTQY
.	TRBV9	TRBD2	TRBJ2-5	ASSPTPLAGVETQY
.	TRBV19	.	TRBJ1-3	ASSIETCEGFVGNTIY
once	TRBV4-3	.	TRBJ2-1	ASSHASVNEQF
.	TRBV18	TRBD2	TRBJ2-7	ASSPYGGRVYEQY
few	TRBV28	.	TRBJ1-5	ASQYSNQPQH
.	TRBV5-4	.	TRBJ2-1	ASSLGLEVVWDNEQF